This T cell receptor (beta chain) came from a study of blood T cells in healthy people across ages. Points from the study as a whole: The diversity estimates, figures obtained from one million T cells, were considered underestimates.

The CDR3 spans 16 residues. The V end was cut by 0 bases, the J end by 6 bases, with 18 bases between. In germline, CDR1 is SGHDT, CDR2 YYEEEE. Turning to this clonotype: Its antigen is as yet unknown.

A second 7 to 11 cycle PCR used barcoded and J-beta primers. Every cDNA molecule carried a tag from a template-switch adaptor bearing 12 random nucleotides. TCRdb reanalysed the 5' RACE reads using MiXCR and keeps one entry per CDR3 protein. The sample holds 1.5 million to 2 million distinct CDR3 sequences, approximately 50% seen once. Material: blood. The source of this sequence is a middle-aged woman in good health. V is TRBV5-6 and J is TRBJ1-1; D unclear. The CDR3 region has the DNA TGTGCCAGCAGCTTGGCTGGCGGGGAGATGTACTCTGAAGCTTTCTTT. Translated: CASSLAGGEMYSEAFF.